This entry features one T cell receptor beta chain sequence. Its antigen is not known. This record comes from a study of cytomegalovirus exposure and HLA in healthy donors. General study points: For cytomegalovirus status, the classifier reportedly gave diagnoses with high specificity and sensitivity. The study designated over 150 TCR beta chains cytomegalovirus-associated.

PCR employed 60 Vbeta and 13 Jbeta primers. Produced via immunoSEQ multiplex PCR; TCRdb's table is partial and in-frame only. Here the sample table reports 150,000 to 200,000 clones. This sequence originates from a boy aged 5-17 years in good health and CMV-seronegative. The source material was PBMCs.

The CDR3 DNA reads TGTGCCAGCAGTGACATACAACGCTATGGCTACACCTTC. Translating gives CASSDIQRYGYTF. The chain uses TRBV6-5 and TRBJ1-2; D gene unclear. The CDR3 has 13 amino acids. With 5 bases removed from V and 4 bases from J, the gap between germline ends came to 11 bases. Germline CDR1 is MNHEY and CDR2 is SVGAGI.